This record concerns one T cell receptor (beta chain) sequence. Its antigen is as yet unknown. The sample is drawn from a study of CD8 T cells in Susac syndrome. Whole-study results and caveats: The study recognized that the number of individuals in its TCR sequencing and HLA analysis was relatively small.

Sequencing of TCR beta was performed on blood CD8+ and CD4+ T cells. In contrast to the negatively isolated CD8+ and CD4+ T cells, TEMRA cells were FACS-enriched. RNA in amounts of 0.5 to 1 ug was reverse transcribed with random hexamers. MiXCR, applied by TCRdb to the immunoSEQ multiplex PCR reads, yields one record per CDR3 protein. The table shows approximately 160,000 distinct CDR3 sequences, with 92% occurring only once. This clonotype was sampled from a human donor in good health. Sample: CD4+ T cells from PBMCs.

The CDR3 DNA reads TGTGCCAGCAGCCAAGATGCAGGGAGGGATTCACCCCTCCACTTT. This codes for CASSQDAGRDSPLHF. J is TRBJ1-6 and V is TRBV14, with a weak D call TRBD1 (5 bases). CDR1 and CDR2 from the germline V gene are SGHDN and FVKESK. CDR3 length: 15 residues. The V end was cut by 0 bases, the J end by 8 bases, with 11 bases between. The full variable domain, rest sourced from reference TRBV14 and TRBJ1-6, is EAGVTQFPSHSVIEKGQTVTLRCDPISGHDNLYWYRRVMGKEIKFLLHFVKESKQDESGMPNNRFLAERTGGTYSTLKVQPAELEDSGVYFCASSQDAGRDSPLHFGNGTRLTVT.